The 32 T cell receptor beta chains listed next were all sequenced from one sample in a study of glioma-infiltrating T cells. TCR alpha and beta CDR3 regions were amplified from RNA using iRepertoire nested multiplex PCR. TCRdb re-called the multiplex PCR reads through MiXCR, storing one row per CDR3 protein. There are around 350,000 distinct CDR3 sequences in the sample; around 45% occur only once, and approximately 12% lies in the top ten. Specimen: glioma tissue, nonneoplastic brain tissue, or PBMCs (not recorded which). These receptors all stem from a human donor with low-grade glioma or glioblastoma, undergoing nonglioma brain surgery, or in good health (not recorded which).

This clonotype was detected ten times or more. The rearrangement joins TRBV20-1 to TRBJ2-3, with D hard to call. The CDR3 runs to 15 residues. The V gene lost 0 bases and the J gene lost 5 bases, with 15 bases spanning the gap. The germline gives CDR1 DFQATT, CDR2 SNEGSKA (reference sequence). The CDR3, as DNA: TGCAGTGCTAGAGATGATCAAGGGTACGAAGATACGCAGTATTTT. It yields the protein CSARDDQGYEDTQYF.

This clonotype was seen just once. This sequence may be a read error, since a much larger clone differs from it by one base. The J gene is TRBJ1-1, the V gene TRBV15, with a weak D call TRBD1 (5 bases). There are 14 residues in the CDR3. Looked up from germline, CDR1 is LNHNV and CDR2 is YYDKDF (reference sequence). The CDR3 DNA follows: TGTGCCATCAGCAGAGTGGGGCGTCCTTTAGAAGCTTTCTTT. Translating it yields CAISRVGRPLEAFF.

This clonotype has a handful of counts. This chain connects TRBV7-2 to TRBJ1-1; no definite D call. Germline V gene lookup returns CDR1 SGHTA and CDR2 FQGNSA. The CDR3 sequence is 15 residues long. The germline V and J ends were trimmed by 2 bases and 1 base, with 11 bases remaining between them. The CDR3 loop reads CASSLYSLGNTEAFF. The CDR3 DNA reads TGTGCCAGCAGCTTATACAGCCTGGGGAACACTGAAGCTTTCTTT.

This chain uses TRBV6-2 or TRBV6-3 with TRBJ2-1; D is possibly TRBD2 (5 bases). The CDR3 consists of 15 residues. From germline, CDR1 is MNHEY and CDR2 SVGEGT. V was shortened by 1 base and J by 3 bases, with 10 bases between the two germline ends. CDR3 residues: CASSYFRLFYNEQFF. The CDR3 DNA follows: TGTGCCAGCAGTTACTTTAGACTATTCTACAATGAGCAGTTCTTC.

The CDR3 bases are TGTGCCAGCAGCTGGAAGACAGGGGTGTCTGAAGCTTTCTTT. Translating it yields CASSWKTGVSEAFF. The gene calls are TRBV7-9 and TRBJ1-1; TRBD1 matches 8 bases. The germline gives CDR1 SEHNR, CDR2 FQNEAQ (reference sequence). This CDR3 comprises 14 residues. V trimming: 4 bases; J trimming: 6 bases; junction bases outside the gene matches: 7.

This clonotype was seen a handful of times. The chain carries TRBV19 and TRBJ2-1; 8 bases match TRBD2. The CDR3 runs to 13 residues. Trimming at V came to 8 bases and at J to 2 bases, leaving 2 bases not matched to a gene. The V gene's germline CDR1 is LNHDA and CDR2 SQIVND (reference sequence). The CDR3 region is CASRLATYNEQFF. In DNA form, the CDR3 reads TGTGCCAGTCGACTAGCGACCTACAATGAGCAGTTCTTC.

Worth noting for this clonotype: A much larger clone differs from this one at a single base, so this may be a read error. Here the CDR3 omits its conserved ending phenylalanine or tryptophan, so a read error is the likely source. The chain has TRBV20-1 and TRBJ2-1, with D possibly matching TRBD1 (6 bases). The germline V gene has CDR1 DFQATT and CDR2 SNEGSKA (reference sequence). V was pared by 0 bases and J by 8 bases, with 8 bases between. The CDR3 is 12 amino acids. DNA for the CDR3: TGCAGTGCTAGAGATAGGACAGATGAGCAGTTCCTC. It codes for CSARDRTDEQFL.

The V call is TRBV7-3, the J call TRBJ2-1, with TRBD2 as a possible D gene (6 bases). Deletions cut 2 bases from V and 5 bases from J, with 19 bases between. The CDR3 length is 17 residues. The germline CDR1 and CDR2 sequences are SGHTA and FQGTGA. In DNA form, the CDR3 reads TGTGCCAGCAGCTTAGGCGGGACGGGACTGCAAAACAATGAGCAGTTCTTC. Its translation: CASSLGGTGLQNNEQFF.

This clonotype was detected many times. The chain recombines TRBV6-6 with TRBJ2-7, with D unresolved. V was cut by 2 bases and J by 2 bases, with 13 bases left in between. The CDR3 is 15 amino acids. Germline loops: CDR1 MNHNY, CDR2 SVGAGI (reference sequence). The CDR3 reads CASSYLFFSAYEQYF. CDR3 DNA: TGTGCCAGCAGTTACCTCTTCTTCAGTGCCTACGAGCAGTACTTC.

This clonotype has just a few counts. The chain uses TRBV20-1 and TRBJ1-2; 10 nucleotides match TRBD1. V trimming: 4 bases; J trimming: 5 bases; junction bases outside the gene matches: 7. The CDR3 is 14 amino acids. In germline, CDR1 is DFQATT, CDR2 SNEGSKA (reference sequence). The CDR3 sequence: CSANRQGARYGYTF. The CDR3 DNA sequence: TGCAGTGCTAACCGACAGGGGGCGCGGTATGGCTACACCTTC.

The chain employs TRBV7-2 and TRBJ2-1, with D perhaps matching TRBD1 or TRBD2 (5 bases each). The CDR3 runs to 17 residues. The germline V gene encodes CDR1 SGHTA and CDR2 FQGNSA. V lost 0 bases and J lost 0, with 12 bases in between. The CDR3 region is CASSLASGGDSYNEQFF. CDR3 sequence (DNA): TGTGCCAGCAGCTTAGCCTCTGGGGGAGACTCCTACAATGAGCAGTTCTTC.

The CDR3 spells CASSLQQEDTHYF. The DNA of the CDR3 is TGTGCCAGCAGCTTACAACAGGAAGATACTCATTATTTT. J is TRBJ2-3 and V is TRBV7-9; a weak D match, TRBD1 (5 bases). From germline, CDR1 is SEHNR and CDR2 FQNEAQ (reference sequence). The CDR3 spans 13 residues. V shed 2 bases and J shed 15 bases, with 18 bases lying between them. The full variable domain, completed using reference TRBV7-9 and TRBJ2-3, is DTGVSQNPRHKITKRGQNVTFRCDPISEHNRLYWYRQTLGQGPEFLTYFQNEAQLEKSRLLSDRFSAERPKGSFSTLEIQRTEQGDSAMYLCASSLQQEDTHYFGPGTRLTVL.

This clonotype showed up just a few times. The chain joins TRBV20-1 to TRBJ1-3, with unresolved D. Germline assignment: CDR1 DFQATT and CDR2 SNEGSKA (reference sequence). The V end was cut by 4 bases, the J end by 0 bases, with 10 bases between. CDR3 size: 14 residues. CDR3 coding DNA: TGCAGTGCTAATCCGGGCCCCTCTGGAAACACCATATATTTT. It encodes CSANPGPSGNTIYF.

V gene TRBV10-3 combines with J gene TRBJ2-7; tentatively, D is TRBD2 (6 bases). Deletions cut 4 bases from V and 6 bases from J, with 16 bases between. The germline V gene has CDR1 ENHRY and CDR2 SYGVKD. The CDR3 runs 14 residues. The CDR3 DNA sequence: TGTGCCATCAGTGGAAGGGTAGGAGGGGTCGAGCAGTACTTC. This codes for CAISGRVGGVEQYF.

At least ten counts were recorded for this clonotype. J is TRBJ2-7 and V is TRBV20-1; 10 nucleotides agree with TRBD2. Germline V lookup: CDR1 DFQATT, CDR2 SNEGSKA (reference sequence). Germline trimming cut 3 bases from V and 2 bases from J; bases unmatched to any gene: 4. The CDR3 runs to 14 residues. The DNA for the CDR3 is TGCAGTGCTAGGGGGAGCGGGAGGGCCTACGAGCAGTACTTC. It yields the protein CSARGSGRAYEQYF.

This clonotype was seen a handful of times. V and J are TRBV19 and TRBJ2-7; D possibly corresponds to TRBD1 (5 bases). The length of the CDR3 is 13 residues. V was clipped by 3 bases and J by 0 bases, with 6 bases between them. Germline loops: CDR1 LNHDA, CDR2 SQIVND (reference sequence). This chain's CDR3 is CASSMQGSYEQYF. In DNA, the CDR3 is TGTGCCAGTAGTATGCAGGGCTCCTACGAGCAGTACTTC.

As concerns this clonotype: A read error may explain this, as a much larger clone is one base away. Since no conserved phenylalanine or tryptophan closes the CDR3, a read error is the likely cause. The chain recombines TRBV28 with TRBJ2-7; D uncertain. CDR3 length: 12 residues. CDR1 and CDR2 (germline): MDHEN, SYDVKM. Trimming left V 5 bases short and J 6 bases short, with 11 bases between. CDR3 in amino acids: CASSPEDREQYL. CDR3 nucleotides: TGTGCCAGCAGTCCCGAAGACCGCGAGCAGTACCTC.

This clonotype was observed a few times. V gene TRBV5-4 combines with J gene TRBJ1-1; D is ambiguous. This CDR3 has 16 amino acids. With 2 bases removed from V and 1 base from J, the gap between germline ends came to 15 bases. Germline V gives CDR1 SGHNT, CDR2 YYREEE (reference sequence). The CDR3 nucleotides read TGTGCCAGCAGCTTCCCGCATTTTGAAGGGAACACTGAAGCTTTCTTT. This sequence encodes CASSFPHFEGNTEAFF.

The CDR3 loop reads CASSPSLDNEQFF. CDR3 DNA sequence: TGCGCCAGCAGCCCAAGTTTAGACAATGAGCAGTTCTTC. The V and J genes are TRBV4-1 and TRBJ2-1, with no clear D. With 4 bases removed from V and 5 bases from J, the gap between germline ends came to 9 bases. This CDR3 comprises 13 residues. CDR1 MGHRA and CDR2 YSYEKL come from the germline V gene.

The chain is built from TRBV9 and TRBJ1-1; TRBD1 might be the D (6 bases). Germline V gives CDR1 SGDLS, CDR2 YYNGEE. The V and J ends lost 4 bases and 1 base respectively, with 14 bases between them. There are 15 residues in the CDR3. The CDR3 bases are TGTGCCAGCAGCCGAAGGGGGGCGACGAACACTGAAGCTTTCTTT. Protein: CASSRRGATNTEAFF.

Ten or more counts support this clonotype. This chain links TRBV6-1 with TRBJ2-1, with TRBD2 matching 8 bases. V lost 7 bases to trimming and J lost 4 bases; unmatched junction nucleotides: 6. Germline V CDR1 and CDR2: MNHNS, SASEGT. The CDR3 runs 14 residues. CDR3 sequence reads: CASKGTSGYNEQFF. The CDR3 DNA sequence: TGTGCCAGCAAGGGTACTAGCGGATACAATGAGCAGTTCTTC.

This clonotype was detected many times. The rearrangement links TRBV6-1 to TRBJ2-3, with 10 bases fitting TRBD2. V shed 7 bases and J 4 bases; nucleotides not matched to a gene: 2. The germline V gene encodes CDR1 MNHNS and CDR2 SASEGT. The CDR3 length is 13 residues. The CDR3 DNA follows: TGTGCCAGCACACTAGCGGGGTCAGATACGCAGTATTTT. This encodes CASTLAGSDTQYF.

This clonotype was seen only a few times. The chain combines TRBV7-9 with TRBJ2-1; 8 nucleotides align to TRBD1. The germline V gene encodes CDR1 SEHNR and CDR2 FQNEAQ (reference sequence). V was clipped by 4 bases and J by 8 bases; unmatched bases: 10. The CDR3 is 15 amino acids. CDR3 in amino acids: CASSSGQGVIDEQFF. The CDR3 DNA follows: TGTGCCAGCAGCTCCGGACAGGGAGTTATCGATGAGCAGTTCTTC.

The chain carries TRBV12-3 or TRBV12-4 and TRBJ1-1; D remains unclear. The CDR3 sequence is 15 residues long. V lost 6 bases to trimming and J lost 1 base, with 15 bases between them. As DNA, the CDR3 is TGTGCCAGCAGCCCCTCCCAGAGGGCGAACACTGAAGCTTTCTTT. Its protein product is CASSPSQRANTEAFF.

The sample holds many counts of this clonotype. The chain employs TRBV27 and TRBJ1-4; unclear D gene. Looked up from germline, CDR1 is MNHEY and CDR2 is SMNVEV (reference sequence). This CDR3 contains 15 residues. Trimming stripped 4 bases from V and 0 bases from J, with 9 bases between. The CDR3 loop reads CASSYRFATNEKLFF. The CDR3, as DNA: TGTGCCAGCAGTTACAGATTTGCAACTAATGAAAAACTGTTTTTT. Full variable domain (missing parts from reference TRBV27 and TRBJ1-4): EAQVTQNPRYLITVTGKKLTVTCSQNMNHEYMSWYRQDPGLGLRQIYYSMNVEVTDKGDVPEGYKVSRKEKRNFPLILESPSPNQTSLYFCASSYRFATNEKLFFGSGTQLSVL.

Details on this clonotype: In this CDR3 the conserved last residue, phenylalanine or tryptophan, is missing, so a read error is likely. CDR3 sequence (DNA): TGTGCCAGCAGCGGGGACTACTACGAGCAGTACTCC. This gives the protein CASSGDYYEQYS. The chain uses TRBV5-4 and TRBJ2-7, with 7 bases lining up with TRBD2. With V trimmed by 4 bases and J by 3 bases, 1 base remained unmatched. The CDR3 has 12 amino acids. Germline CDR1 and CDR2: SGHNT and YYREEE (reference sequence).

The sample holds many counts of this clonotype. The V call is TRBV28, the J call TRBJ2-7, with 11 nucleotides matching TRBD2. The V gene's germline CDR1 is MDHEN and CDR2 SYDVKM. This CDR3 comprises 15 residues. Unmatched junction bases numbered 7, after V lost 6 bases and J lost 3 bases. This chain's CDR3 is CASRQTSGRSYEQYF. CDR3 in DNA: TGTGCCAGCAGACAAACTAGCGGGAGAAGCTACGAGCAGTACTTC.

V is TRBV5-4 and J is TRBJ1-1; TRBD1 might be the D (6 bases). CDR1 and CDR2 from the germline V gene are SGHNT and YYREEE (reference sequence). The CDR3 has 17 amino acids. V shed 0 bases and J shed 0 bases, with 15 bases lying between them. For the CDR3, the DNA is TGTGCCAGCAGCTTGGGGAGGCACAGGGACATGAACACTGAAGCTTTCTTT. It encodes CASSLGRHRDMNTEAFF.

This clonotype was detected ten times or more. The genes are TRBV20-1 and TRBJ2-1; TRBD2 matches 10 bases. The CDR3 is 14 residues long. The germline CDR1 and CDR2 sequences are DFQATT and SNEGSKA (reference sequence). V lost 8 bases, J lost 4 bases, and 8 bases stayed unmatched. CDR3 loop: CSLSGRATYNEQFF. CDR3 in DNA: TGCAGTCTCAGCGGGAGGGCAACATACAATGAGCAGTTCTTC.

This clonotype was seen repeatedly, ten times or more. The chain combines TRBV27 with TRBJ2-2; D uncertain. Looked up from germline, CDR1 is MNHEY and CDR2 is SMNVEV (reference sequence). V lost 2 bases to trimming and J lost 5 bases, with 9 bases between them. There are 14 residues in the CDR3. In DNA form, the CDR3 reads TGTGCCAGCAGTTTAATCTCCCAGACCGGGGAGCTGTTTTTT. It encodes CASSLISQTGELFF.

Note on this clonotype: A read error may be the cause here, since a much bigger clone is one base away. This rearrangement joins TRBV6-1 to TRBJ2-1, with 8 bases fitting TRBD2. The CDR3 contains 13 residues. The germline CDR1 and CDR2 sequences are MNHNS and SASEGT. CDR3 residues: CATARGGSHEQSF. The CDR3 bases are TGTGCCACCGCCCGGGGGGGGAGCCATGAGCAGTCCTTC.

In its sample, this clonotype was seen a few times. This CDR3 reads CASSVPGQGADFGNEQYF. For the CDR3, the DNA is TGTGCCAGCAGCGTCCCGGGACAGGGGGCGGATTTTGGTAACGAGCAGTACTTC. This sequence joins TRBV7-9 and TRBJ2-7; 12 bases align to TRBD1. This CDR3 has 18 residues. J gave up 5 bases and V 5 bases, and 16 bases lay outside the gene matches. Per germline, CDR1 SEHNR and CDR2 FQNEAQ (reference sequence). The variable domain in full, completed from reference TRBV7-9 and TRBJ2-7, reads DTGVSQNPRHKITKRGQNVTFRCDPISEHNRLYWYRQTLGQGPEFLTYFQNEAQLEKSRLLSDRFSAERPKGSFSTLEIQRTEQGDSAMYLCASSVPGQGADFGNEQYFGPGTRLTVT.